This entry concerns a single T cell receptor (beta chain). As originally analysed: From reference gene primer amplification, estimates of nucleated cell counts were derived. Clones were read by immunoSEQ multiplex PCR, and TCRdb kept only the in-frame ones, dropping some. V and J calls and clone size are those listed in that table; D and trimming were worked out from the DNA. The sample has approximately 200,000 clones; 84% are singletons. This entry is derived from a study of blood T cell repertoires in COVID-19. For the study at large: Specimens from acute and convalescent COVID-19 originated in the United States, Italy and Spain. From T cells, B-cell-depleted T cells, or PBMCs came the material, which was cDNA or gDNA.

Material for sequencing was peripheral blood. The clonotype was recovered from a woman between 25 and 40 years old who had recovered from COVID-19.

CDR3 in amino acids: CAISRQGEKLFF. In DNA, the CDR3 is TGTGCCATCAGCCGACAGGGGGAAAAACTGTTTTTT. The rearrangement links TRBV10-3 to TRBJ1-4, with 8 bases aligning to TRBD1. CDR1 ENHRY and CDR2 SYGVKD come from the germline V gene. The CDR3 sequence is 12 residues long. J gave up 8 bases and V 6 bases, and 2 bases lay outside the gene matches.